Listed below are T cell receptor beta chains from one sample, sequenced in a study of T cell responses to AZD1222 COVID-19 vaccine. The repertoire was sequenced with immunoSEQ multiplex PCR; TCRdb's copy has only in-frame clones and lacks some. There are about 160,000 clones in the sample; roughly 94% occur only once, and 4% to 5.5% lies in the top ten. This sample comprised peripheral blood, obtained on day 0 of MenACWY control vaccination. The source is an adult in good health. Both conserved end residues are part of each CDR3. D genes are given only for firm matches. Clone size, where shown, is once, few, many, or a class for clones that have expanded.

d_gene,j_gene,abundance,v_gene,CDR3nt,CDR3aa
.,TRBJ2-7,once,TRBV6-5,TGTGCCAGCAAGACAAGGGGGGACAATCCATCAGAGTACTTC,CASKTRGDNPSEYF
TRBD2,TRBJ2-1,.,TRBV27,TGTGCCAGCAGCCATTCGTCCGGACTAGCGGGAGTTAGTGAGCAGTTCTTC,CASSHSSGLAGVSEQFF
TRBD2,TRBJ2-5,.,TRBV5-1,TGCGCCAGCAGCTTGACTAGCGGGGCAGGTCGGGAGACCCAGTACTTC,CASSLTSGAGRETQYF
.,TRBJ2-7,.,TRBV12-3/TRBV12-4,TGTGCCAGCAGTTTCCGGTCCTACGAGCAGTACTTC,CASSFRSYEQYF
.,TRBJ2-7,.,TRBV5-4,TGTGCCAGCAGCTTGTCCCCAGGCAGCCACGAGCAGTACTTC,CASSLSPGSHEQYF
.,TRBJ2-7,.,TRBV20-1,TGCAGTGCTAGAGATATCTACGAGCAGTACTTC,CSARDIYEQYF
.,TRBJ2-4,.,TRBV19,TGTGCCAGTAGTATAGCGACAGGCGCGCAGTACTTC,CASSIATGAQYF
TRBD2,TRBJ2-1,.,TRBV19,TGTGCCACTAGCGGGAGCGGGGGAACGAATGAGCAGTTCTTC,CATSGSGGTNEQFF
TRBD1,TRBJ1-3,.,TRBV7-8,TGTGCCAGCAGCTTAGTATCTCAGACAGGGGGCTCTGGAAACACCATATATTTT,CASSLVSQTGGSGNTIYF
.,TRBJ1-1,once,TRBV5-6,TGTGCCAGCAGCCCCGCACCCCGGGCACACACTGAAGCTTTCTTT,CASSPAPRAHTEAFF